This T cell receptor beta chain was recorded in a study of shared clonotypes between healthy human individuals (dated by TCRdb to the early 2020s). With respect to the entire study: The cohort included three men and a couple of women between 18 and 49 years of age. To increase sequencing depth and limit assay-specific biases, different laboratories used diverse techniques to prepare libraries and sequence TCR repertoires. For each donor, three plates each were used for CD4 naive and CD4 memory, two plates were used for CD8 naive, and one plate was used for CD8 memory. Leukapheresis yielded between about 0.94 and 9.5 billion PBMCs per donor. The study deeply sequenced blood TCR repertoires of five healthy adults to estimate repertoire size and the extent of clonotype sharing between individuals.

Of note for this clone: This receptor's antigen is unknown. No quality values exist for individual bases; no much larger clone is one base distant.

Study-wide conclusions, independent of this receptor: Naive subsets generally had larger estimated clonotype richness than memory subsets did. Only blood was sampled, and tissue TCR repertoires likely differ from those in blood. Pairwise subsampling indicated that sequencing depth was expected to affect the degree of clonotype sharing among donors. Compared with non-shared clonotypes, clonotypes shared by all four sorted-subset donors had higher generation probabilities. Across a handful of donors, roughly 5.1% of naive CD4, approximately 3.6% of naive CD8, under 2.5% of memory CD4, and over 0.35% of memory CD8 clonotypes were shared. Because the study included only a small number of donors, the genetic and exposure-history diversity represented was limited. Even with the large sequencing depth, rarefaction of the sorted-subset datasets indicated that sequencing was incomplete.

Using the deep immunoSEQ assay, multiplex PCR amplified TCR CDR3 regions from genomic DNA. Extracted genomic DNA from each cell subset was spread evenly across all wells of several immunoSEQ 96-well plates, with each plate serving as a replicate. Each replicate PCR for sorted subsets received about 220 ng genomic DNA, equal to 28,000 or so T cell genomes. Purified libraries were quantified with a Qubit 3.0 fluorometer, sized on a Bioanalyzer 2100, and re-quantified with the KAPA Library Quantification kit. Each immunoSEQ 96-well plate was sequenced on its own single-read 150-cycle Illumina NextSeq 550 flow cell. Processing in the source paper ran as follows. Because the immunoSEQ output held only junctional sequences and lacked quality scores, the filtering could not match the filtering applied to full-length reads. Sequences were annotated with PyIR, a Python wrapper for IgBLAST v1.9, using IMGT germline references to assign V/J genes and CDR3. Reads were removed for weak V/J assignments (E-value above 1e-6), missing CDR3, stop codons, out-of-frame junctions, or ambiguous translated residues. V3J clonotypes were defined as sequences sharing an identical inferred V gene, J gene, and CDR3 amino acid sequence. Percentage overlap between repertoires was calculated by dividing the number of shared unique clonotypes by the size of the smaller repertoire. Richness of each repertoire was evaluated using RTK rarefaction, the Chao1 estimator, and Recon v2.1 estimates of unobserved clonotypes. Generation probabilities for all TCRbeta clonotypes obtained by the gDNA method from a handful of donors were computed using OLGA. TCRdb holds this immuneACCESS table with in-frame rearrangements only. Some clones are missing; in checked studies, unresolved V genes explain under half, and the rest has no known cause. The V and J calls and clone size were taken over from that table, and D and trimming were inferred from the DNA. This sample holds hundreds of thousands of clones; 74% were observed only once. The top ten hold about 1.8% of the sample.

The donors were healthy, HIV-negative adults with no recently reported acute infections or vaccinations. Only Caucasian adults living in Nashville, Tennessee, USA were represented among the donors. CD4+ T cells were enriched by magnetic negative selection, after which naive cells were positively selected on CD45RA and the negative fraction was taken as the memory subset. Blood was obtained by leukapheresis, after which PBMCs were separated by Ficoll-Histopaque density gradient centrifugation and cryopreserved in liquid nitrogen vapor phase. Analytical flow cytometry was used to check the purity and quantity of every magnetically sorted T cell population. From each sorted fraction, genomic DNA was isolated and quantified by UV absorbance on a Nanodrop 2000c. Sequencing input: memory CD4+ T cells sorted from blood. The meaning of the sample's cell subset or site label: CD45RA-negative fraction. The receptor was derived from a woman aged 25 to 45 in good health.

DNA sequence: TGTGCCAGCAGTCATCGGGACGGCTTGCGGGAGCAGTACTTC. It specifies CASSHRDGLREQYF. The chain employs TRBV28 and TRBJ2-7; the D match is possibly TRBD1 or TRBD2, with 5 bases aligned in each. V is reduced by 5 bases and J by 7 bases, leaving a spacing of 18 bases between them. The germline V gene specifies MDHEN as CDR1 and SYDVKM as CDR2. From its cysteine to its phenylalanine, the CDR3 spans 14 amino acids. Of all the DNA, just the CDR3 is kept, 42 bases in frame from base 1.